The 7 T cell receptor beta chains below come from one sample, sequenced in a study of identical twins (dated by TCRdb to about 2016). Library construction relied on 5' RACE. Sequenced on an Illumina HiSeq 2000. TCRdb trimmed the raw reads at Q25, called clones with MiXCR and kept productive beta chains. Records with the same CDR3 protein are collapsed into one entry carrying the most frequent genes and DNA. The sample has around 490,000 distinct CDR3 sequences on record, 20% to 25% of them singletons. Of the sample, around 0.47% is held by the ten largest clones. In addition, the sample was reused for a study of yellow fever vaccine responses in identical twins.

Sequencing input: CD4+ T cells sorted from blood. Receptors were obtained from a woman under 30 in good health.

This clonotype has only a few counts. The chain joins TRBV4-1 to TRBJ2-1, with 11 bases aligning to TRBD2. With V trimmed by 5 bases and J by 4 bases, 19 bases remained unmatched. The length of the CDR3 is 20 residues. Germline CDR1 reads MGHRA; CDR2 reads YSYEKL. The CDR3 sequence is CASSRRGPEFGTSGYNEQFF. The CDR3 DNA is TGCGCCAGCAGCAGAAGGGGCCCCGAGTTTGGGACTAGCGGATACAATGAGCAGTTCTTC.

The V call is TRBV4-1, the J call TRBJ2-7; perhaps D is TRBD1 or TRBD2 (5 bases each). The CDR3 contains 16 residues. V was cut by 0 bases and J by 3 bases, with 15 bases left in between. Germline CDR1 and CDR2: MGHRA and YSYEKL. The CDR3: CASSQDRKGTNYEQYF. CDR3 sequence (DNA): TGCGCCAGCAGCCAAGATAGGAAAGGGACCAACTACGAGCAGTACTTC.

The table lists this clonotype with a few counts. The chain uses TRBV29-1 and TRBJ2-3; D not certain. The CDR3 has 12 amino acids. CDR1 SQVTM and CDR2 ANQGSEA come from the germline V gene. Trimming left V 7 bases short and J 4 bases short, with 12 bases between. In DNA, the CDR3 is TGCAGCGGAACCGTTGAGGCAGATACGCAGTATTTT. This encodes CSGTVEADTQYF.

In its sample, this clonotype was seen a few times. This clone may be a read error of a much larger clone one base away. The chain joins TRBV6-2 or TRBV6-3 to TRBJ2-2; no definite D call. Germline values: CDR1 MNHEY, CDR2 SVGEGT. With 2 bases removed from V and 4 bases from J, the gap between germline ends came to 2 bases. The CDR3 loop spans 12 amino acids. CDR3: CASSYTTGELFF. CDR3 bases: TGTGCCAGCAGTTACACCACCGGGGAGCTGTTTTTT.

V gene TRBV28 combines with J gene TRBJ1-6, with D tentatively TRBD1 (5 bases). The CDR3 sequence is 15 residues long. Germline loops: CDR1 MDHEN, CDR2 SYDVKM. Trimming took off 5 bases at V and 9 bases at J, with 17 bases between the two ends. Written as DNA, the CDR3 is TGTGCCAGCAGTCTTTCGAGGACACGCAGTTCACCCCTCCACTTT. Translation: CASSLSRTRSSPLHF.

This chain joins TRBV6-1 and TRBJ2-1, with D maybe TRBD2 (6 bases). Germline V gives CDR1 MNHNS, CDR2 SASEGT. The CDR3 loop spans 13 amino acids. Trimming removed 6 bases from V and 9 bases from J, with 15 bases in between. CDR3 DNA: TGTGCCAGCAGCCCCCCTCTCGGGGGTGAGCAGTTCTTC. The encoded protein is CASSPPLGGEQFF.

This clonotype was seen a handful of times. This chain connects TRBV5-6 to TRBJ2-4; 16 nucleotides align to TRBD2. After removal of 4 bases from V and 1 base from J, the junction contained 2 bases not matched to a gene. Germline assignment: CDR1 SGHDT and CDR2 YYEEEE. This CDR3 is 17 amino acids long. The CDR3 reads CASSAGLAGGAKNIQYF. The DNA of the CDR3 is TGTGCCAGCAGCGCGGGACTAGCGGGAGGGGCCAAAAACATTCAGTACTTC.